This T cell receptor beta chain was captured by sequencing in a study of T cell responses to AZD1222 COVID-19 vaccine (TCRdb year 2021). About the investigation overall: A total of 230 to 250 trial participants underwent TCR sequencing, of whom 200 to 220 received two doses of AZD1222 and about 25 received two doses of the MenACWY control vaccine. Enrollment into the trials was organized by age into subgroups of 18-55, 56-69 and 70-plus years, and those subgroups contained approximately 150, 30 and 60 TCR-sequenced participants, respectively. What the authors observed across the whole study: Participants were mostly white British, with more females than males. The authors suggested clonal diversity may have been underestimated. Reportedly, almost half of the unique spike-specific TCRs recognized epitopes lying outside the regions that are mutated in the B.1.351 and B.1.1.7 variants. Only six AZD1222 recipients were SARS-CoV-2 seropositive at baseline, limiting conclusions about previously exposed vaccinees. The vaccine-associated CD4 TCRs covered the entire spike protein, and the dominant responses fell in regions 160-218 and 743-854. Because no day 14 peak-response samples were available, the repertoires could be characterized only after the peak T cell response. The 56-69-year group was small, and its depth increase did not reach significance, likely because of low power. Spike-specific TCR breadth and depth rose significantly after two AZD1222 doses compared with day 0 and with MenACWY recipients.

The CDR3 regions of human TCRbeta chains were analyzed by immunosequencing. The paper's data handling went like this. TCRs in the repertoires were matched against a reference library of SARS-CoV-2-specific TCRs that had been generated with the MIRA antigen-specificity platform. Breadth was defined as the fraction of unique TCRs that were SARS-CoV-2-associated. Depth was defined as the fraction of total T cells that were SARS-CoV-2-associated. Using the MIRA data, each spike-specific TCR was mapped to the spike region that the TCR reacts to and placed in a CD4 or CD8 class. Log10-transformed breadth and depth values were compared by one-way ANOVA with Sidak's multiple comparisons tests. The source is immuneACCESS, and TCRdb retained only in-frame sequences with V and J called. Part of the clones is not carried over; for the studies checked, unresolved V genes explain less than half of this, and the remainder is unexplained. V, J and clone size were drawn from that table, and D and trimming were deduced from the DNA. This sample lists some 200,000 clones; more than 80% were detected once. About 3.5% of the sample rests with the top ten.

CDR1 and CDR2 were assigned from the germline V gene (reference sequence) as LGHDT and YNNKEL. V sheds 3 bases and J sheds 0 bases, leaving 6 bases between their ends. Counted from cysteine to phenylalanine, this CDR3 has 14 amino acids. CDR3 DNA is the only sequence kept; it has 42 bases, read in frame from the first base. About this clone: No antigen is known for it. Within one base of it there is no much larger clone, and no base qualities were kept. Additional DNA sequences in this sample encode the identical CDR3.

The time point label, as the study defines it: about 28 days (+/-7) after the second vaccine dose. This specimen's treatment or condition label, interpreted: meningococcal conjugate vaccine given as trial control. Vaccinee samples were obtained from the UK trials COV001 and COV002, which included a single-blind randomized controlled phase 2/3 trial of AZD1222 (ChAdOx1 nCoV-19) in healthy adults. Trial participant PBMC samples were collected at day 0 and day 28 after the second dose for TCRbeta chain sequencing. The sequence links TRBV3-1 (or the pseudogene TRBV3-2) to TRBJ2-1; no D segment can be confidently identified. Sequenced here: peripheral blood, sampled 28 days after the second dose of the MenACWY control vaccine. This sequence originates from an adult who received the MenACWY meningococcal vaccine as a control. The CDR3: CASSQGSSYNEQFF. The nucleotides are TGTGCCAGCAGCCAGGGTAGCTCCTACAATGAGCAGTTCTTC.